One and the same sample provided the 14 T cell receptor beta chains below, sequenced in a study of shared clonotypes between healthy human individuals. TCRdb's copy holds only in-frame clones and misses some; the assay was immunoSEQ multiplex PCR. The sample lists about 2 million clones; roughly 94% were seen once. Naive CD8 isolation took CD45RO-negative cells positively selected for CCR7 and excluded terminally differentiated effector memory CD45RA+ cells. Sequenced material: naive CD8+ T cells sorted from blood. The receptors were gathered from a young man in good health.

V gene TRBV9 combines with J gene TRBJ2-1, with D perhaps matching TRBD2 (6 bases). The CDR3 has 17 amino acids. The V end lost 3 bases, the J end lost 0 bases, and 16 bases lay between the germline ends. In germline, CDR1 is SGDLS, CDR2 YYNGEE. CDR3 protein: CASSEEGGSYSYNEQFF. CDR3 DNA: TGTGCCAGCAGCGAGGAGGGTGGGTCCTACTCCTACAATGAGCAGTTCTTC. Variable domain in full (rest from reference TRBV9 and TRBJ2-1): DSGVTQTPKHLITATGQRVTLRCSPRSGDLSVYWYQQSLDQGLQFLIQYYNGEERAKGNILERFSAQQFPDLHSELNLSSLELGDSALYFCASSEEGGSYSYNEQFFGPGTRLTVL.

The V call is TRBV9, the J call TRBJ2-1; D is perhaps TRBD1 or TRBD2 (5 bases each). This CDR3 comprises 14 residues. Looked up from germline, CDR1 is SGDLS and CDR2 is YYNGEE. Deletions cut 0 bases from V and 5 bases from J, with 9 bases between. The CDR3 DNA sequence: TGTGCCAGCAGCGTAGGGGGGAGCGACAATGAGCAGTTCTTC. Translated: CASSVGGSDNEQFF.

The count of this clone is one. The CDR3 is CASSFRYEGYEQYF. The CDR3 DNA is TGTGCCAGCAGTTTTAGGTACGAGGGATACGAGCAGTACTTC. This rearrangement joins TRBV27 to TRBJ2-7, with a possible D match to TRBD2 (5 bases). CDR1 and CDR2 from the germline V gene are MNHEY and SMNVEV (reference sequence). V was cut by 3 bases and J by 4 bases, with 13 bases left in between. This CDR3 comprises 14 residues.

J is TRBJ2-3 and V is TRBV6-6, with TRBD2 matching 10 bases. Germline lookup yields CDR1 MNHNY and CDR2 SVGAGI (reference sequence). The CDR3 runs to 13 residues. Trimming at V came to 5 bases and at J to 5 bases, leaving 1 base not matched to a gene. CDR3 sequence: CASSLAGVDTQYF. The CDR3 bases are TGTGCCAGCAGTCTAGCGGGAGTAGATACGCAGTATTTT.

This chain joins TRBV5-6 and TRBJ1-2; TRBD1 agrees at 7 bases. The CDR3 runs 14 residues. V trimming: 10 bases; J trimming: 7 bases; junction bases outside the gene matches: 16. The germline gives CDR1 SGHDT, CDR2 YYEEEE. CDR3 amino acids: CASMGTALSGGYTF. The CDR3 coding sequence is TGTGCCTCCATGGGGACAGCTCTATCTGGTGGCTACACCTTC.

The rearrangement uses TRBV4-1 and TRBJ2-5; 12 bases fit TRBD2. With 4 bases clipped from V and 4 bases from J, the junction kept 1 base outside the gene matches. This CDR3 has 14 amino acids. CDR1 and CDR2 (germline): MGHRA, YSYEKL. The chain's CDR3 is CASSLTSGGETQYF. CDR3 DNA: TGCGCCAGCAGCCTGACTAGCGGGGGAGAGACCCAGTACTTC.

This clone has just one count. The J gene is TRBJ2-5, the V gene TRBV15; maybe TRBD1 (5 bases). Trimming left V 3 bases short and J 2 bases short, with 10 bases between. Per germline, CDR1 LNHNV and CDR2 YYDKDF (reference sequence). The CDR3 totals 14 residues. CDR3 in amino acids: CATSSRVGQETQYF. CDR3 DNA: TGTGCCACCAGCAGCAGGGTAGGGCAAGAGACCCAGTACTTC.

The chain employs TRBV7-9 and TRBJ1-5; D is uncertain. The length of the CDR3 is 15 residues. Trimming cost V 5 bases and J 4 bases, with 15 bases left between them. The germline V gene has CDR1 SEHNR and CDR2 FQNEAQ (reference sequence). The CDR3 nucleotides are TGTGCCAGCAGCGGGGTAGGGCTTCTAAATCAGCCCCAGCATTTT. Protein product: CASSGVGLLNQPQHF.

This chain joins TRBV11-2 and TRBJ2-7; D gene unclear. Trimming removed 1 base at V and 3 bases at J, with 7 bases between. The CDR3 has 13 residues. CDR1 and CDR2 from the germline V gene are SGHAT and FQNNGV. The CDR3 reads CASSLGAYYEQYF. Written as DNA, the CDR3 is TGTGCCAGCAGCTTAGGCGCGTACTACGAGCAGTACTTC.

The rearrangement uses TRBV30 and TRBJ1-1; the D gene is possibly TRBD1 (5 bases). Germline assignment: CDR1 GTSNPN and CDR2 SVGIG (reference sequence). The CDR3 is 12 residues long. Trimming stripped 4 bases from V and 6 bases from J, with 12 bases between. CDR3 DNA sequence: TGTGCCTGGAATCAGGGTTTCCCTGAAGCTTTCTTT. The encoded protein is CAWNQGFPEAFF.

This clone was recorded once. This rearrangement joins TRBV4-3 to TRBJ2-3; D possibly corresponds to TRBD2 (5 bases). CDR3 size: 17 residues. V gave up 0 bases and J gave up 4 bases, with 17 bases separating them. Germline loops: CDR1 LGHNA, CDR2 YSLEER. The CDR3 is CASSQELRGIGADTQYF. CDR3 DNA sequence: TGCGCCAGCAGCCAAGAGCTGAGAGGGATTGGCGCAGATACGCAGTATTTT.

The chain couples TRBV11-2 to TRBJ2-1; tentatively, D is TRBD1 or TRBD2 (6 bases each). This CDR3 comprises 14 residues. With 6 bases removed from V and 0 bases from J, the gap between germline ends came to 9 bases. Looked up from germline, CDR1 is SGHAT and CDR2 is FQNNGV. CDR3 nucleotide sequence: TGTGCCAGCAGAGGGGGGAGCTCCTACAATGAGCAGTTCTTC. Its protein is CASRGGSSYNEQFF.

This clone was detected once. This chain joins TRBV13 and TRBJ1-1; no definite D call. The V end lost 7 bases, the J end lost 8 bases, and 14 bases lay between the germline ends. This CDR3 comprises 12 residues. CDR1 and CDR2 from the germline V gene are PRHDT and FYEKMQ (reference sequence). The CDR3 DNA reads TGTGCCAGCAAAGTTCGGCCCCGGGAAGCTTTCTTT. Translating gives CASKVRPREAFF.

The chain joins TRBV6-1 to TRBJ1-4, with D unresolved. This CDR3 has 13 amino acids. Trimming took 10 bases from V and 8 from J, leaving 17 bases between them. Germline assignment: CDR1 MNHNS and CDR2 SASEGT. DNA of the CDR3: TGTGCCACCAGGTCTGAGAACGGCGAAAAACTGTTTTTT. This codes for CATRSENGEKLFF.